This T cell receptor beta chain emerged from a study of blood T cells in healthy people across ages. Overall study findings and caveats: Researchers report that TCR beta diversity correlated strongly with naive T cell percentage.

The V end lost 1 base, the J end lost 2 bases, and 9 bases lay between the germline ends. CDR1 and CDR2 (germline): SQVTM, ANQGSEA. CDR3 size: 13 residues. It was with a sample-barcoded 5' primer and a J-beta primer mix that a second PCR of about 7 to 12 cycles was run. One entry per CDR3 protein, called by TCRdb with MiXCR from the 5' RACE reads. The top ten clones hold 23% of a sample with 1,800,000 or so distinct CDR3 sequences, roughly two fifths of them seen once. Remarks on this clonotype: Its target is unknown.

This clonotype was obtained from a human donor in good health. Sequencing was done on a sample of blood. The chain carries TRBV29-1 and TRBJ2-7; D is unresolved. The CDR3 DNA sequence: TGCAGCGTTGAAGTTGGCGTCCCCTACGAGCAGTACTTC. Protein product: CSVEVGVPYEQYF.